This T cell receptor (beta chain) originates from a study of blood T cell repertoires in COVID-19. The overall study: Acute and convalescent COVID-19 samples came from the United States, Italy and Spain. The analysed material was cDNA or gDNA that came from T cells, B-cell-depleted T cells, or PBMCs.

Assay used: immunoSEQ multiplex PCR; TCRdb lists only in-frame clones, some missing. This sample has 150,000 to 200,000 clones, with 80% to 85% found just once. Participants, 18 to 89 years old, spanned around 26 US areas. What the recovered Cohort 3 donors had was two negative PCRs, clearance, or symptom resolution. Germline trimming cut 7 bases from V and 13 bases from J; bases unmatched to any gene: 3. The CDR3 totals 13 residues. Germline CDR1 and CDR2: KGHDR and SFDVKD. The chain has TRBV24-1 and TRBJ2-1, with 16 bases identical to TRBD2. Material for sequencing was PBMCs or T cells enriched from blood (not recorded which). The clonotype comes from a man aged 35-49 years who had recovered from COVID-19. The CDR3 region has the DNA TGTGCCACCAGGGGACTAGCGGGGGGGCAACAGTTCTTC. Protein product: CATRGLAGGQQFF.